Listed below are T cell receptor beta chains from one sample, sequenced in a study of regulatory T cells in long-lasting Graves disease. TCRdb re-called the multiplex PCR reads through MiXCR, storing one row per CDR3 protein. The sample holds 300,000 or so distinct CDR3 sequences, around 19% seen once. The sample consisted of peripheral blood mononuclear cells (PBMCs), taken when the disease was refractory, from a patient treated with antithyroid drugs. The receptors originated from a female donor with Graves disease. Both conserved end residues are part of each CDR3.

>TRBV6-1|TRBJ2-4
CASSRDSRYGVVQYF
>TRBV7-9|TRBJ1-1
CASSSVTGGGTEAFF
>TRBV13|TRBJ2-5
CASSLGLSGGDSSIQETQYF
>TRBV4-1|TRBJ2-7
CASSPGVGTGGYEQYF
>TRBV20-1|TRBJ1-1
CSATTPNTEAFF
>TRBV6-1|TRBJ2-7
CASSGGTSGSLRGSEQYF
>TRBV11-2|TRBJ2-7
CASGRTVTSGRAWYEQYF
>TRBV12-3/TRBV12-4|TRBJ2-2
CASSLYRSNTGELFF
>TRBV25-1|TRBJ2-4
CASSESGAKNIQYF
>TRBV28|TRBJ2-2
CASSLWGQGDTGELFF
>TRBV20-1|TRBJ2-5
CSARLAGQTQYF
>TRBV30|TRBJ1-4
CAGRGGGEKLFF
>TRBV7-6|TRBJ2-7
CASSSRVGGAGEQYF
>TRBV4-3|TRBJ2-5
CASSQDIGGGQETQYF
>TRBV6-2/TRBV6-3|TRBJ1-6
CASSYRDGPYNSPLHF
>TRBV12-5|TRBJ1-5
CASGLIRDNNQPQHF
>TRBV15|TRBJ1-5
CATRPGMWGKGIARQPQHF
>TRBV19|TRBJ2-5
CASSEVKGKVSQYF
>TRBV28|TRBJ2-3
CASSSAGVGTDTQYF
>TRBV12-3/TRBV12-4|TRBJ2-5
CASRGGGRSKTQYF
>TRBV13|TRBJ1-2
CTSSPWGMDGYTF
>TRBV6-1|TRBJ1-2
CASTPSRGARIYGYTF
>TRBV27|TRBJ1-2
CASSLSPRTTGYTF
>TRBV14|TRBJ2-5
CASSQWADLQETQYF
>TRBV4-1|TRBJ1-2
CASSPRDDRGVYGYTF
>TRBV5-1|TRBJ2-7
CASSSHDEQYF
>TRBV29-1|TRBJ1-2
CSVIDSNVGYTF
>TRBV28|TRBJ2-7
CASSLVQASYEQYF
>TRBV5-1|TRBJ2-7
CASSFRGGSEQYF
>TRBV28|TRBJ1-6
CASRKRTGGSPLHF
>TRBV7-9|TRBJ1-4
CASSSRTGRNEKLFF
>TRBV28|TRBJ2-7
CASTRGTGPYEQYF
>TRBV18|TRBJ2-7
CASSPPSSRYEQYF
>TRBV27|TRBJ1-5
CASSLSFGNQPQHF
>TRBV11-3|TRBJ1-2
CASSSGQGFRSGYTF
>TRBV6-1|TRBJ1-5
CASATRDRGWDQPQHF
>TRBV12-3/TRBV12-4|TRBJ1-1
CASSLFYNTEAFF
>TRBV18|TRBJ1-2
CASSPLGQDAVYGYTF
>TRBV29-1|TRBJ2-7
CSVEGGGGKYEQYF
>TRBV24-1|TRBJ1-1
CATSDPRTGGTEAFF
>TRBV27|TRBJ2-7
CASTRVGTGELEQYF
>TRBV7-8|TRBJ2-1
CASSPGPSGGAYEQFF
>TRBV6-2/TRBV6-3|TRBJ2-2
CASGGARTGELFF
>TRBV12-3/TRBV12-4|TRBJ2-6
CASSLYSAGANVLTF
>TRBV28|TRBJ1-5
CASSGYQGMRNQPQHF
>TRBV20-1|TRBJ2-7
CSARDFSTGSYEQYF
>TRBV6-5|TRBJ1-1
CASSYNGPPLNTEAFF
>TRBV6-1|TRBJ1-6
CTSTDGSSYNSPLHF
>TRBV13|TRBJ2-7
CASSLGRSRSSYEQYF
>TRBV30|TRBJ1-6
CAWDGWYSPLHF
>TRBV2|TRBJ1-4
CASSPGTVNEKLFF
>TRBV10-3|TRBJ1-1
CAISERTMNTEAFF
>TRBV19|TRBJ1-5
CASSIDGDQPQHF